The 16 T cell receptor beta chains below come from one sample, sequenced in a study of identical twins. TCRdb called the 5' RACE reads again in MiXCR, with one record for every CDR3 protein. This sample has 300,000 or so distinct CDR3 sequences, with roughly 8.6% found just once. The data also belong to a second study, concerning yellow fever vaccine responses in identical twins.

The sequenced sample consisted of CD8+ T cells sorted from blood. The receptors derive from a woman under 30 in good health.

This clonotype was counted between two and nine times. The chain has TRBV4-2 and TRBJ2-5, with a tentative D call TRBD1 (6 bases). The germline gives CDR1 LGHNA, CDR2 YNFKEQ. With 0 bases removed from V and 0 bases from J, the gap between germline ends came to 11 bases. The CDR3 runs to 16 residues. CDR3 bases: TGTGCCAGCAGCCAAGAAGATACAGGGTACCAAGAGACCCAGTACTTC. It encodes CASSQEDTGYQETQYF.

This clonotype occurred a few times. The V and J genes are TRBV19 and TRBJ2-5; 7 bases align to TRBD1. Trimming removed 9 bases from V and 4 bases from J; junction bases left unmatched: 17. This CDR3 region has 16 residues. Germline CDR1 is LNHDA and CDR2 is SQIVND (reference sequence). The chain's CDR3 is CASDTGTDFGPETQYF. Here the CDR3 DNA reads TGTGCCAGCGATACCGGGACAGACTTTGGTCCAGAGACCCAGTACTTC.

J is TRBJ2-5 and V is TRBV7-2; maybe TRBD1 (6 bases). V shed 4 bases and J shed 0 bases, with 15 bases lying between them. Germline V CDR1 and CDR2: SGHTA, FQGNSA. The CDR3 loop spans 16 amino acids. CDR3 coding DNA: TGTGCCAGCAGCTCCGGGACAACCAAGTACCAAGAGACCCAGTACTTC. It codes for CASSSGTTKYQETQYF.

This clonotype was recorded at least ten times. The V gene is TRBV4-3, the J gene TRBJ2-7; D might be TRBD1 or TRBD2, each matching 5 bases. Germline V gene sequence: CDR1 LGHNA, CDR2 YSLEER. With 4 bases removed from V and 2 bases from J, the gap between germline ends came to 21 bases. CDR3 size: 17 residues. This CDR3 is CASSPSVGGKGTYEQYF. The CDR3 nucleotides are TGCGCCAGCAGCCCGTCCGTTGGGGGAAAAGGGACCTACGAGCAGTACTTC.

This clonotype was counted between two and nine times. V is TRBV10-3 and J is TRBJ2-2, with 8 bases fitting TRBD1. The CDR3 covers 16 residues. Germline V gene data show CDR1 as ENHRY and CDR2 as SYGVKD. V lost 6 bases to trimming and J lost 0 bases; unmatched junction nucleotides: 6. The CDR3 DNA reads TGTGCCATCAGGGACAGGGAACGCGCGAACACCGGGGAGCTGTTTTTT. Translated: CAIRDRERANTGELFF.

This clonotype was counted only a few times. The chain links TRBV11-2 to TRBJ2-3; D not resolved. In germline, CDR1 is SGHAT, CDR2 FQNNGV. V shed 5 bases and J shed 1 base, with 7 bases lying between them. This CDR3 is 13 amino acids long. CDR3 in DNA: TGTGCCAGCAGCAAGGCGGGCACAGATACGCAGTATTTT. This gives the protein CASSKAGTDTQYF. The whole variable domain, remainder taken from reference TRBV11-2 and TRBJ2-3, is EAGVAQSPRYKIIEKRQSVAFWCNPISGHATLYWYQQILGQGPKLLIQFQNNGVVDDSQLPKDRFSAERLKGVDSTLKIQPAKLEDSAVYLCASSKAGTDTQYFGPGTRLTVL.

The V and J genes are TRBV9 and TRBJ1-4; TRBD1 might be the D (5 bases). Germline-derived CDR1 and CDR2 are SGDLS and YYNGEE. The CDR3 loop spans 16 amino acids. Trimming removed 4 bases at V and 3 bases at J, with 16 bases between. CDR3 in amino acids: CASSSTREGANEKLFF. The CDR3 nucleotides read TGTGCCAGCAGCTCTACCCGGGAAGGGGCTAATGAAAAACTGTTTTTT.

J is TRBJ1-1 and V is TRBV27, with 9 bases aligning to TRBD1. Trimming cost V 1 base and J 0 bases; bases outside gene matches: 12. The length of the CDR3 is 19 residues. Germline V gene data show CDR1 as MNHEY and CDR2 as SMNVEV (reference sequence). CDR3 sequence (DNA): TGTGCCAGCAGTTTATATGGGACAGGGAGTTCCGCCATGAACACTGAAGCTTTCTTT. Its protein is CASSLYGTGSSAMNTEAFF.

The gene calls are TRBV9 and TRBJ2-7, with D unclear. CDR1 SGDLS and CDR2 YYNGEE come from the germline V gene. There are 13 residues in the CDR3. Trimming left V 5 bases short and J 6 bases short, with 15 bases between. CDR3: CASSLGLSSEQYF. Here the CDR3 DNA reads TGTGCCAGCAGTCTGGGGTTGTCGTCCGAGCAGTACTTC.

This clonotype was counted only a few times. The chain couples TRBV7-9 to TRBJ2-2, with 7 positions matching TRBD2. Germline CDR1 and CDR2: SEHNR and FQNEAQ (reference sequence). Trimming removed 4 bases from V and 1 base from J; junction bases left unmatched: 6. The CDR3 is 16 amino acids. CDR3 in DNA: TGTGCCAGCAGCTCAGTCCCTAGCGGGAACACCGGGGAGCTGTTTTTT. This gives the protein CASSSVPSGNTGELFF.

This clonotype was picked up many times. The chain employs TRBV7-9 and TRBJ1-6; the D gene is possibly TRBD1 (5 bases). This CDR3 has 16 amino acids. V dropped 0 bases and J dropped 6 bases, with 12 bases sitting between them. Germline V gene sequence: CDR1 SEHNR, CDR2 FQNEAQ (reference sequence). CDR3 in DNA: TGTGCCAGCAGCTTAGCCCCGGGGGTTCCTAATTCACCCCTCCACTTT. Its translation: CASSLAPGVPNSPLHF.

Ten or more counts support this clonotype. The rearrangement links TRBV25-1 to TRBJ2-1; D gene ambiguous. The CDR3 is made up of 11 amino acids. Germline loops: CDR1 MGHDK, CDR2 SYGVNS. V lost 6 bases to trimming and J lost 3 bases, with 3 bases between them. The CDR3 DNA sequence: TGTGCCAGCAGCGACTACAATGAGCAGTTCTTC. The encoded protein is CASSDYNEQFF. The full variable domain, with the rest looked up from reference TRBV25-1 and TRBJ2-1, is EADIYQTPRYLVIGTGKKITLECSQTMGHDKMYWYQQDPGMELHLIHYSYGVNSTEKGDLSSESTVSRIRTEHFPLTLESARPSHTSQYLCASSDYNEQFFGPGTRLTVL.

This chain links TRBV4-3 with TRBJ2-1; perhaps TRBD2 as D (5 bases). This CDR3 spans 13 amino acids. Germline V lookup: CDR1 LGHNA, CDR2 YSLEER. V lost 4 bases to trimming and J lost 5 bases, with 9 bases between them. CDR3: CASSRTSHNEQFF. CDR3 DNA: TGCGCCAGCAGCCGTACTAGTCACAATGAGCAGTTCTTC.

The rearrangement uses TRBV20-1 and TRBJ2-7, with D perhaps matching TRBD1 (6 bases). Deletions cut 5 bases from V and 5 bases from J, with 22 bases between. The CDR3 covers 15 residues. Germline V gene sequence: CDR1 DFQATT, CDR2 SNEGSKA (reference sequence). DNA of the CDR3: TGCAGTGCTGACGGGCTCGTAACAGGGAACAACGAGCAGTACTTC. Its translation is CSADGLVTGNNEQYF.

This clonotype was seen more than once but under ten times. V usage is TRBV4-1 and J usage is TRBJ2-1; TRBD1 aligns across 8 bases. The CDR3 sequence is 15 residues long. The germline V gene has CDR1 MGHRA and CDR2 YSYEKL. V lost 4 bases to trimming and J lost 8 bases; unmatched junction nucleotides: 10. CDR3 DNA: TGCGCCAGCAGCCCAACGGACAGGGCGTCTTATGAGCAGTTCTTC. As protein: CASSPTDRASYEQFF.

Many counts were recorded for this clonotype. The CDR3 protein is CASSSYDKIYGYTF. CDR3 coding DNA: TGTGCCAGCAGTAGCTATGACAAGATCTATGGCTACACCTTC. The gene calls are TRBV25-1 and TRBJ1-2; no clear D. The V gene lost 5 bases and the J gene lost 4 bases, with 14 bases spanning the gap. Germline CDR1 reads MGHDK; CDR2 reads SYGVNS. The CDR3 extends over 14 amino acids.